This T cell receptor (beta chain) was captured in a study of T-cell memory formation after mild COVID-19. Study-wide results and limits: CD4+ contracting clones were found mainly in CM and EM, and CD8+ ones in EMRA.

Barcoded TCR alpha and TCR beta cDNA libraries with UMIs came from 5'RACE using constant-segment primers. MiXCR, applied by TCRdb to the 5' RACE reads, yields one record per CDR3 protein. The sample consists of about half a million distinct CDR3 sequences, 15% to 20% of them appearing once. This clonotype was detected only a few times. The antigen remains unidentified. Germline V gene sequence: CDR1 KGHSH, CDR2 LQKENI. The CDR3 is made up of 13 amino acids. V lost 3 bases and J 4 bases, leaving 8 bases between the germline ends. Material for sequencing was PBMCs or a T cell subset sorted from them (not recorded which). The V call is TRBV18, the J call TRBJ2-3; no clear D. The clonotype comes from an adult woman who had mild COVID-19 (a few samples of this study predate the infection). Cell type and time point are not known. The CDR3 DNA reads as TGTGCCAGCTCACCGTTACGCTCAGATACGCAGTATTTT. Translated: CASSPLRSDTQYF.